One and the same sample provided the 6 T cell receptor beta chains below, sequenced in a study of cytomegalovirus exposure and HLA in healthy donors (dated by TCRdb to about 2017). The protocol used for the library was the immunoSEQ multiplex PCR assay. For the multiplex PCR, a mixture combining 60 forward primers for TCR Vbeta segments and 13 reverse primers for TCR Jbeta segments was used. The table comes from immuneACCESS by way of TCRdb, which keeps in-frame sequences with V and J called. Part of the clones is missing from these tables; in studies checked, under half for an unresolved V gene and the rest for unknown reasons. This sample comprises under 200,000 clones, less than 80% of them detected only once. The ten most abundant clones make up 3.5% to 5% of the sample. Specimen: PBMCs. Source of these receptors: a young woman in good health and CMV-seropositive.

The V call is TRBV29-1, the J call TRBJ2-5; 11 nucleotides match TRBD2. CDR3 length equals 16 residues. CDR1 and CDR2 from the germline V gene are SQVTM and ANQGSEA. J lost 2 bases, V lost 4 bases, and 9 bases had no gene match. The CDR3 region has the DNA TGCAGCGTTGTTGTCCTAGCGGGAGGTACACAAGAGACCCAGTACTTC. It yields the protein CSVVVLAGGTQETQYF. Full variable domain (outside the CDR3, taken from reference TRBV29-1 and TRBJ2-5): SAVISQKPSRDICQRGTSLTIQCQVDSQVTMMFWYRQQPGQSLTLIATANQGSEATYESGFVIDKFPISRPNLTFSTLTVSNMSPEDSSIYLCSVVVLAGGTQETQYFGPGTRLLVL.

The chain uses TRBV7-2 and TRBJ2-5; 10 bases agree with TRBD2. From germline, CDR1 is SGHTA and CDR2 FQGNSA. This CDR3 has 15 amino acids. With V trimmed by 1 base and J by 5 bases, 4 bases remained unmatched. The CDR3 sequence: CASSLGTSGKETQYF. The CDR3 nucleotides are TGTGCCAGCAGCTTAGGTACTAGCGGGAAGGAGACCCAGTACTTC.

The CDR3 reads CAISVSPDRGLPNEQFF. The CDR3 region has the DNA TGTGCCATCTCAGTGAGTCCCGACAGGGGGCTCCCCAATGAGCAGTTCTTC. The chain links TRBV10-3 to TRBJ2-1; 10 bases map to TRBD1. The CDR3 has 17 amino acids. J gave up 6 bases and V 8 bases, and 16 bases lay outside the gene matches. Germline-derived CDR1 and CDR2 are ENHRY and SYGVKD.

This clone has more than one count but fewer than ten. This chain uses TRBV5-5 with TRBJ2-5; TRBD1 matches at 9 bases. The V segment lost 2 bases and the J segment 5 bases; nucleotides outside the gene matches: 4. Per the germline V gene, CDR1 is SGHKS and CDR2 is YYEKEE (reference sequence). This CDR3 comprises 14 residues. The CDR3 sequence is CASSLQGAWETQYF. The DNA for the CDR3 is TGTGCCAGCAGCTTACAGGGGGCTTGGGAGACCCAGTACTTC.

The CDR3 sequence: CASSEQGGYGYTF. In DNA, the CDR3 is TGTGCCAGCAGTGAACAAGGGGGCTATGGCTACACCTTC. The V call is TRBV2, the J call TRBJ1-2, with D possibly TRBD1 on 6 matching bases. The CDR3 is made up of 13 amino acids. Trimming shortened V by 2 bases and J by 4 bases, and 8 bases separated the two germline ends. Germline V gene data show CDR1 as SNHLY and CDR2 as FYNNEI.

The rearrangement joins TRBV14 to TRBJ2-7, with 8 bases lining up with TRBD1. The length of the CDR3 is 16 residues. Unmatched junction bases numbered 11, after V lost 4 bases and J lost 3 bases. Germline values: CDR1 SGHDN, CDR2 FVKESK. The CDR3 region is CASSLRSLTGDYEQYF. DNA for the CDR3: TGTGCCAGCAGCCTACGATCATTGACAGGGGACTACGAGCAGTACTTC.